Presented here are 2 T cell receptor beta chains from one specimen sequenced in a study of cytomegalovirus exposure and HLA in healthy donors. Researchers ran the PCR with 60 Vbeta and 13 Jbeta primers. The repertoire was sequenced with immunoSEQ multiplex PCR; TCRdb's copy has only in-frame clones and lacks some. The sample comprises under 250,000 clones, around 79% of which are singletons, and approximately 4% rests with the top ten. Sequencing input: PBMCs. These receptors all come from a woman under 40 in good health and CMV-seropositive.

The CDR3 sequence: CSVGGQGAVYEQYF. The DNA of the CDR3 is TGCAGCGTCGGAGGACAGGGGGCGGTCTACGAGCAGTACTTC. The J gene is TRBJ2-7, the V gene TRBV29-1, with 11 bases matching TRBD1. Germline trimming cut 6 bases from V and 3 bases from J; bases unmatched to any gene: 7. The CDR3 totals 14 residues. Germline loops: CDR1 SQVTM, CDR2 ANQGSEA.

The sample holds a few counts of this clone. The chain combines TRBV2 with TRBJ2-1; TRBD2 aligns across 7 bases. The trim removed 1 base at V and 14 bases at J, leaving 11 bases unmatched. Germline V gene lookup returns CDR1 SNHLY and CDR2 FYNNEI. There are 14 residues in the CDR3. The CDR3 nucleotides read TGTGCCAGCAGTGAAGAGGCTAGCGGTAGGGGTGAGTTCTTC. It encodes CASSEEASGRGEFF.